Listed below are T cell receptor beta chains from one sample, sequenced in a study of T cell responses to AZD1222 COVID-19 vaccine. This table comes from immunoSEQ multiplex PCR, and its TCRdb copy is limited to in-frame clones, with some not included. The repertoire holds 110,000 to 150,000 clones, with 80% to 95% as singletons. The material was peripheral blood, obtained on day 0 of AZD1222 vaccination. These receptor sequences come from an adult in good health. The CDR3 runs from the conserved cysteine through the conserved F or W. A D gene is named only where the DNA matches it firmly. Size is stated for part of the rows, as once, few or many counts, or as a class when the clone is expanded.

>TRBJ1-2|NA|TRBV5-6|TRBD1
TGTGCCAGCAGCCCGGACAGGGGAGACTATGGCTACACCTTC
CASSPDRGDYGYTF
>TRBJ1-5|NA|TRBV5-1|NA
TGCGCCAGCAGCTTAATCGCAGGGCCGAATCAGCCCCAGCATTTT
CASSLIAGPNQPQHF
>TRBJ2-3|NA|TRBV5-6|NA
TGTGCCAGCAGCCTCGGTTGGGGGAGCGCAGATACGCAGTATTTT
CASSLGWGSADTQYF
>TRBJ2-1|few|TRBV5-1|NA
TGCGCCAGCAGCTTTAGAGGGGCAACCTACAATGAGCAGTTCTTC
CASSFRGATYNEQFF
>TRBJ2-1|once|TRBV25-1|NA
TGTGCCAGCAGTGCCGACTCCTACAATGAGCAGTTCTTC
CASSADSYNEQFF
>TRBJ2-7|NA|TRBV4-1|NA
TGCGCCAGCAGCCAAGAGGGTCTAAGTTTCGAGCAGTACTTC
CASSQEGLSFEQYF
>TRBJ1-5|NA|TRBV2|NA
TGTGCCAGCAGTGATTCGAAAGGGAGTGATCAGCCCCAGCATTTT
CASSDSKGSDQPQHF
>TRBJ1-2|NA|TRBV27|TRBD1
TGTGCCAGCAGTCAGCAGGGGGCGGCCTATGGCTACACCTTC
CASSQQGAAYGYTF
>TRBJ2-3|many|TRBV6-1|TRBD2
TGTGCCAGCAGTGAACTAGCGGGAGGCCCAGATACGCAGTATTTT
CASSELAGGPDTQYF
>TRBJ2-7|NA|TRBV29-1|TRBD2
TGCAGCGTGGGGCTAGCGGAGCCCTACGAGCAGTACTTC
CSVGLAEPYEQYF
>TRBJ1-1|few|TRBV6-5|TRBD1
TGTGCCAGCAGTTACTCGAGGGGGCTGGACACTGAAGCTTTCTTT
CASSYSRGLDTEAFF
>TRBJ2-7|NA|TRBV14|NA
TGTGCCAGCAGCCGCAGCTCCTACGAGCAGTACTTC
CASSRSSYEQYF
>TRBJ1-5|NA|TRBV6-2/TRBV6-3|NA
TGTGCCAGCAGTTACTCGGGTTATCAGCCCCAGCATTTT
CASSYSGYQPQHF
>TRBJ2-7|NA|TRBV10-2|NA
TGCGCCAGCCTCGGAGACTACGAGCAGTACTTC
CASLGDYEQYF
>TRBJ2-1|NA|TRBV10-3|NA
TGTGCCATCAGTCTAAGTCTAGAGATAAATGAGCAGTTCTTC
CAISLSLEINEQFF
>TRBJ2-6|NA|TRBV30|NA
TGTGCCTGGAGGGGGGGCAGGGCCAACGTCCTGACTTTC
CAWRGGRANVLTF
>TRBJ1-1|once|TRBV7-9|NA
TGTGCCAGCGCTCTTTTTCAGGGAACTAATACTGAAGCTTTCTTT
CASALFQGTNTEAFF
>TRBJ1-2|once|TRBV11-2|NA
TGTGCCAGCAGCCCAGGACTCCTAGACTATGGCTACACCTTC
CASSPGLLDYGYTF
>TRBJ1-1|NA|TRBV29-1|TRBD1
TGCAGCGCTCAAGGGGGCCCGAACACTGAAGCTTTCTTT
CSAQGGPNTEAFF
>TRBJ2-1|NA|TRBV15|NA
TGTGCCACCAGCAAGTATAATCCAAATGAGCAGTTCTTC
CATSKYNPNEQFF
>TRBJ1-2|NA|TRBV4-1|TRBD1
TGCGCCAGCAGCCCCTCCCCCGGACAGGGGACTAACTATGGCTACACCTTC
CASSPSPGQGTNYGYTF
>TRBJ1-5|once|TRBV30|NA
TGTGCCTGGAGTGTATCCGTCGGGCAGCCCCAGCATTTT
CAWSVSVGQPQHF